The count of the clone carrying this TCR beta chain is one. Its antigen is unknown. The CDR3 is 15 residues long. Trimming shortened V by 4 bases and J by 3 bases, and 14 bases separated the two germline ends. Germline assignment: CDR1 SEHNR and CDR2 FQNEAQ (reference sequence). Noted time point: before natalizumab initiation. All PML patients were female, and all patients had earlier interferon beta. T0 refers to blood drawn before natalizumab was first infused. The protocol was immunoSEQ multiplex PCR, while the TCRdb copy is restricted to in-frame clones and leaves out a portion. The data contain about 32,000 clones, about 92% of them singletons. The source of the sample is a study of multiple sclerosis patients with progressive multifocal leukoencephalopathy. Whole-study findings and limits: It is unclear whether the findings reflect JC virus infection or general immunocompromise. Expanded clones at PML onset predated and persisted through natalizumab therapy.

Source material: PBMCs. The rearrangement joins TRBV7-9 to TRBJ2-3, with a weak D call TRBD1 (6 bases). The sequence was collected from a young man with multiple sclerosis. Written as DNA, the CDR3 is TGTGCCAGCAGCTCGAGGGGGAAGAGGACAGATACGCAGTATTTT. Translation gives CASSSRGKRTDTQYF.